What follows describes a single T cell receptor beta chain. What it binds is not known. This CDR3 has 16 amino acids. V shed 6 bases, J shed 1 base, and the junction held 10 bases outside the gene matches. The germline V gene encodes CDR1 SGHTA and CDR2 FQGTGA. Patients in the study, people with chemo-refractory metastatic non-small-cell lung cancer, received focal radiation plus ipilimumab CTLA-4 blockade. The sample comes from a study of radiotherapy plus CTLA-4 blockade in lung cancer. Study-level information: Among enrolled patients, over 15% responded and roughly 30% achieved disease control.

The method was immunoSEQ multiplex PCR; TCRdb's version includes in-frame clones alone and lacks a portion of them. The data contain 95,000 to 150,000 clones, 75% to 90% of them singletons. Findings and caveats of the study: Tumor-origin TCR clones grew in blood after radiotherapy plus ipilimumab.

The chain recombines TRBV7-3 with TRBJ2-3; 7 bases agree with TRBD2. The sample was peripheral blood, taken from a patient treated with radiotherapy plus ipilimumab. This TCR came from a human donor with non-small cell lung cancer that progressed on radiotherapy plus ipilimumab. CDR3 sequence: CASSRFGGSGTDTQYF. The CDR3 nucleotides are TGTGCCAGCAGTAGGTTCGGCGGGAGCGGCACAGATACGCAGTATTTT.